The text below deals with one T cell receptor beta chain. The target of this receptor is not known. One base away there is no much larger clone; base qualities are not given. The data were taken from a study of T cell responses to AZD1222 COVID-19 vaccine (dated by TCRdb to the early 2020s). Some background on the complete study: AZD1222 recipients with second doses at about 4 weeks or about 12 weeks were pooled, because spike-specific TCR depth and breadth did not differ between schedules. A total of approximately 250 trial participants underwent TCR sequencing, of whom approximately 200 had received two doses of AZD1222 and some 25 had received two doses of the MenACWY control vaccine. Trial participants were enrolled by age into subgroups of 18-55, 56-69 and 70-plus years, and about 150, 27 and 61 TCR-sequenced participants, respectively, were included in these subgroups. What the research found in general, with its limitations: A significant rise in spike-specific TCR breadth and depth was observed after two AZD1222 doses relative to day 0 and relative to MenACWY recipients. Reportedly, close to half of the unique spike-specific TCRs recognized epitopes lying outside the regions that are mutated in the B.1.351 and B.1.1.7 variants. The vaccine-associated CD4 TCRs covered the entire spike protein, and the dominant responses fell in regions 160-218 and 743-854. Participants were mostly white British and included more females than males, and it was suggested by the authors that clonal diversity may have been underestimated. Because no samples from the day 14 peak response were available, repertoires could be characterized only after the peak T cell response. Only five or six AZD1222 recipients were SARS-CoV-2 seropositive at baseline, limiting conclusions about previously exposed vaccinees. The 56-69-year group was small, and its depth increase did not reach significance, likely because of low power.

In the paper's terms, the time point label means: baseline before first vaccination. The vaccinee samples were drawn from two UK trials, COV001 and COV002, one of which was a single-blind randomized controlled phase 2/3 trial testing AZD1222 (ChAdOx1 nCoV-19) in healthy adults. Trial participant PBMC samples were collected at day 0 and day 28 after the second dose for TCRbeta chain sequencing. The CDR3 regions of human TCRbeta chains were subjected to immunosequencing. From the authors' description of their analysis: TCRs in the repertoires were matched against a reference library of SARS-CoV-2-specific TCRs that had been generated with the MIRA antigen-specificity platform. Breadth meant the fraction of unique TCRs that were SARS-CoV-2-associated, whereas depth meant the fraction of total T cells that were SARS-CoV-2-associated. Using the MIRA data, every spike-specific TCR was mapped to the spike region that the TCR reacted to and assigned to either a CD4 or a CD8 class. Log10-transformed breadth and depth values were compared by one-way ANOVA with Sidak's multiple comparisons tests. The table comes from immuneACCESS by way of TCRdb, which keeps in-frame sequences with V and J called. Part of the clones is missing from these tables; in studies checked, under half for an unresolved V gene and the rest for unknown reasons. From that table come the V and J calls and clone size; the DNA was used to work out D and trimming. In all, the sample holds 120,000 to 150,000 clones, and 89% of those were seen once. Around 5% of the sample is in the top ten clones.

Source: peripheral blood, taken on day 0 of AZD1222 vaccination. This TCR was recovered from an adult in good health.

The DNA reads TGCGCCAGCAGCTTGGGTGACCTTAATGAAAAACTGTTTTTT. Its coded protein is CASSLGDLNEKLFF. The chain joins TRBV5-1 to TRBJ1-4, with no confidently assigned D gene. CDR1 SGHRS and CDR2 YFSETQ are derived from the germline V gene. Cut back by 0 bases and 4 bases, the V and J ends lie 7 bases apart. The CDR3 measures 14 amino acids from cysteine to phenylalanine. Only CDR3 DNA is held: 42 bases, read in frame from base 1. The CDR3, completed at both ends by the reference TRBV5-1 and TRBJ1-4 genes, gives the full variable domain KAGVTQTPRYLIKTRGQQVTLSCSPISGHRSVSWYQQTPGQGLQFLFEYFSETQRNKGNFPGRFSGRQFSNSRSEMNVSTLELGDSALYLCASSLGDLNEKLFFGSGTQLSVL.